Listed below are T cell receptor beta chains from one sample, sequenced in a study of blood T cell repertoires in COVID-19. The table came from immunoSEQ multiplex PCR; TCRdb's copy has only in-frame clones and leaves some out. In the table there are a few hundred thousand clones, around 87% of which are singletons. The specimen sequenced was PBMCs or T cells enriched from blood (not recorded which). The receptor source for this set is a woman between 40 and 50 years old who had recovered from COVID-19. Both conserved end residues are part of each CDR3. The D gene is left open where the match is weak. A clone size is listed for some rows: how often the clone was seen (once, few, many), or a class if it is expanded.

clone size,D gene,J gene,V gene,CDR3 protein,CDR3 DNA
NA,NA,TRBJ1-1,TRBV4-1,CASSQAPPVTEAFF,TGCGCCAGCAGCCAAGCGCCCCCGGTCACTGAAGCTTTCTTT
NA,TRBD1,TRBJ1-5,TRBV10-3,CAISETQGGRGQPQHF,TGTGCCATCAGTGAGACGCAGGGGGGTCGCGGTCAGCCCCAGCATTTT
few,NA,TRBJ1-3,TRBV4-3,CASSQHGQSSGNTIYF,TGCGCCAGCAGCCAACATGGACAGAGCTCTGGAAACACCATATATTTT
NA,NA,TRBJ2-3,TRBV19,CASSIPGLDTQYF,TGTGCCAGTAGTATCCCTGGACTTGATACGCAGTATTTT
NA,TRBD2,TRBJ2-1,TRBV18,CASSSPKEAGSINEQFF,TGTGCCAGCTCATCCCCCAAGGAAGCGGGGTCTATCAATGAGCAGTTCTTC
once,NA,TRBJ1-2,TRBV7-9,CASSYSRDMGYDGYTF,TGTGCCAGCAGCTACTCACGGGACATGGGATACGATGGCTACACCTTC
NA,NA,TRBJ1-6,TRBV4-1,CASSLPGNSPLHF,TGCGCCAGCAGCCTCCCAGGAAACTCACCCCTCCACTTT
once,NA,TRBJ2-2,TRBV7-8,CASSFWGDRAGELFF,TGTGCCAGCAGCTTTTGGGGGGATAGGGCCGGGGAGCTGTTTTTT
NA,TRBD1,TRBJ1-1,TRBV7-2,CASSIPTRGAYTEAFF,TGTGCCAGCAGCATTCCAACCAGGGGGGCTTATACTGAAGCTTTCTTT
NA,TRBD2,TRBJ2-3,TRBV4-3,CASSQERALAGVTDTQYF,TGCGCCAGCAGCCAAGAGAGGGCCTTAGCGGGAGTGACAGATACGCAGTATTTT
NA,NA,TRBJ1-2,TRBV7-2,CASSFGGNYGYTF,TGTGCCAGCAGCTTCGGAGGGAACTATGGCTACACCTTC
NA,NA,TRBJ1-5,TRBV6-2/TRBV6-3,CASTPRVDQPQHF,TGTGCCAGCACCCCCCGGGTGGATCAGCCCCAGCATTTT
NA,TRBD1,TRBJ2-5,TRBV5-4,CASSFLGQLKETQYF,TGTGCCAGCAGCTTCTTGGGACAGTTAAAAGAGACCCAGTACTTC
NA,NA,TRBJ1-1,TRBV12-3/TRBV12-4,CASSFPRATEAFF,TGTGCCAGCAGTTTCCCCAGGGCCACTGAAGCTTTCTTT
NA,NA,TRBJ2-1,TRBV27,CASRKALSYNEQFF,TGTGCCAGCAGGAAAGCACTCTCCTACAATGAGCAGTTCTTC
NA,TRBD2,TRBJ2-3,TRBV29-1,CSVGLAGGVTDTQYF,TGCAGCGTTGGACTAGCGGGAGGCGTCACAGATACGCAGTATTTT
NA,NA,TRBJ1-5,TRBV7-2,CASSSPGGWQPQHF,TGTGCCAGCAGCTCTCCCGGCGGTTGGCAGCCCCAGCATTTT
NA,NA,TRBJ2-7,TRBV6-5,CASSPSSGGYEQYF,TGTGCCAGCAGTCCTTCATCCGGGGGCTACGAGCAGTACTTC
few,NA,TRBJ1-1,TRBV4-3,CASSSGYTEAFF,TGCGCCAGCAGCTCAGGGTACACTGAAGCTTTCTTT
few,NA,TRBJ1-3,TRBV7-2,CASSLIHFGEFSSGNTIYF,TGTGCCAGCAGCTTAATTCATTTCGGGGAGTTCAGCTCTGGAAACACCATATATTTT
NA,TRBD1,TRBJ1-4,TRBV10-1,CASRPGQGSEKLFF,TGCGCCAGCAGGCCGGGACAGGGTTCGGAAAAACTGTTTTTT
NA,TRBD1,TRBJ1-3,TRBV5-1,CASSPGTAGNTIYF,TGCGCCAGCAGCCCCGGGACAGCCGGAAACACCATATATTTT
NA,NA,TRBJ1-5,TRBV6-5,CASSPRTEAGQPQHF,TGTGCCAGCAGTCCCCGGACAGAAGCGGGGCAGCCCCAGCATTTT
NA,NA,TRBJ2-1,TRBV30,CAWTREAWVQFF,TGTGCCTGGACTAGGGAGGCTTGGGTGCAGTTCTTC
NA,NA,TRBJ1-1,TRBV29-1,CSVGGGSLRDTEAFF,TGCAGCGTTGGGGGAGGGAGCCTGAGGGACACTGAAGCTTTCTTT
NA,NA,TRBJ2-4,TRBV23-1,CASSQSFDKTLAKNIQYF,TGCGCCAGCAGTCAATCGTTCGACAAAACGCTAGCCAAAAACATTCAGTACTTC
NA,TRBD1,TRBJ1-2,TRBV11-3,CASSLEGARGYTF,TGTGCCAGCAGTTTAGAGGGGGCGCGGGGCTACACCTTC
NA,TRBD1,TRBJ1-3,TRBV4-2,CASSQEATGGAGNTIYF,TGTGCCAGCAGCCAAGAGGCCACAGGGGGCGCTGGAAACACCATATATTTT
NA,NA,TRBJ1-5,TRBV4-3,CASSQAVYQPQHF,TGCGCCAGCAGCCAAGCGGTGTATCAGCCCCAGCATTTT
NA,NA,TRBJ2-7,TRBV12-3/TRBV12-4,CASSSPRYEQYF,TGTGCCAGCAGTTCCCCTAGGTACGAGCAGTACTTC
NA,NA,TRBJ2-3,TRBV5-1,CASSPSHGDSSTDTQYF,TGCGCCAGCAGCCCGAGCCACGGGGACTCTAGCACAGATACGCAGTATTTT
NA,NA,TRBJ2-1,TRBV19,CASSIGLSAYNEQFF,TGTGCCAGTAGTATTGGGTTGAGCGCCTACAATGAGCAGTTCTTC
NA,NA,TRBJ1-1,TRBV6-2/TRBV6-3,CASSYLAAEAFF,TGTGCCAGCAGTTACTTGGCGGCAGAAGCTTTCTTT
NA,TRBD1,TRBJ2-3,TRBV3-1/TRBV3-2,CASSHRRTGVKDTQYF,TGTGCCAGCAGCCATCGACGGACAGGGGTGAAAGATACGCAGTATTTT
many,TRBD1,TRBJ2-1,TRBV7-9,CASSPLRTGWNEQFF,TGTGCCAGCAGCCCGCTAAGGACAGGGTGGAATGAGCAGTTCTTC
few,NA,TRBJ2-2,TRBV7-2,CASSLIEAGELFF,TGTGCCAGCAGCTTAATTGAGGCCGGGGAGCTGTTTTTT
NA,TRBD1,TRBJ2-6,TRBV3-1/TRBV3-2,CASSQVDDRGFSGANVLTF,TGTGCCAGCAGCCAAGTAGACGACAGGGGTTTCTCTGGGGCCAACGTCCTGACTTTC
NA,TRBD1,TRBJ1-1,TRBV6-6,CASSSDRGGTEAFF,TGTGCCAGCAGCTCTGACAGGGGAGGTACTGAAGCTTTCTTT
once,TRBD2,TRBJ2-3,TRBV2,CASRESSGSGDTQYF,TGTGCCAGCAGGGAGTCTAGCGGGAGTGGAGATACGCAGTATTTT
once,NA,TRBJ1-2,TRBV28,CASSSQTAIYGYTF,TGTGCCAGCAGTTCCCAGACAGCTATCTATGGCTACACCTTC
NA,TRBD1,TRBJ1-1,TRBV19,CASSQDRVTEAFF,TGTGCCAGTAGCCAGGACAGGGTCACTGAAGCTTTCTTT
once,TRBD2,TRBJ2-2,TRBV11-2,CASSLRRDYYDTGELFF,TGTGCCAGCAGCCTAAGACGGGACTACTATGACACCGGGGAGCTGTTTTTT
NA,NA,TRBJ2-3,TRBV4-2,CASSQDPPTHTQYF,TGTGCCAGCAGCCAAGATCCCCCCACTCATACGCAGTATTTT
NA,TRBD1,TRBJ1-2,TRBV29-1,CSVDSGQVYGYTF,TGCAGCGTGGACTCCGGACAGGTCTATGGCTACACCTTC
NA,NA,TRBJ1-1,TRBV18,CASSATRELNTEAFF,TGTGCCAGCTCAGCCACCAGGGAACTGAACACTGAAGCTTTCTTT
NA,NA,TRBJ2-3,TRBV4-3,CASSQVRTLITDTQYF,TGCGCCAGCAGCCAAGTCCGGACACTCATCACAGATACGCAGTATTTT
NA,NA,TRBJ2-1,TRBV14,CASSPGDGRNNEQFF,TGTGCCAGCAGCCCCGGCGACGGGAGAAACAATGAGCAGTTCTTC
NA,NA,TRBJ2-1,TRBV5-1,CASSLGQFVSYNEQFF,TGCGCCAGCAGCTTGGGGCAATTCGTCTCCTACAATGAGCAGTTCTTC
few,NA,TRBJ1-1,TRBV19,CASSLDVNTEAFF,TGTGCCAGTAGTCTAGACGTGAACACTGAAGCTTTCTTT
NA,TRBD2,TRBJ2-1,TRBV7-7,CASSGGVAGAFEQFF,TGTGCCAGCAGCGGCGGTGTAGCGGGAGCATTTGAGCAGTTCTTC
NA,NA,TRBJ2-5,TRBV7-2,CASSLADRGTQYF,TGTGCCAGCAGCTTAGCGGACCGGGGGACCCAGTACTTC
NA,TRBD2,TRBJ2-3,TRBV7-9,CASSSGTSADTQYF,TGTGCCAGCAGCTCGGGGACTAGCGCAGATACGCAGTATTTT
NA,TRBD1,TRBJ1-5,TRBV19,CASSTRQGGSNQPQHF,TGTGCCAGTAGTACTCGACAGGGGGGTAGTAATCAGCCCCAGCATTTT